This T cell receptor beta chain emerged from a study of control samples from healthy donors and cancer patients. With V trimmed by 0 bases and J by 6 bases, 3 bases remained unmatched. Germline CDR1 and CDR2: SGDLS and YYNGEE. CDR3 size: 15 residues. Sequenced by immunoSEQ multiplex PCR; TCRdb stores in-frame clones only, minus some. Found here are 150,000 to 200,000 clones, almost 90% of them singletons; the top ten hold 1.4%. This rearrangement joins TRBV9 to TRBJ2-1, with 10 bases that match TRBD2. Specimen: blood. This clonotype originated in a woman in her 50s in good health. As DNA, the CDR3 is TGTGCCAGCAGCGTAGCTAGCGGGAGTCGCAATGAGCAGTTCTTC. As protein: CASSVASGSRNEQFF.